This T cell receptor beta chain was found in a study of T-cell reconstitution after alpha-beta-depleted transplantation in children. Preparation of the TCRbeta library used unique molecular identifiers. TCRdb recomputed calls from the PCR reads with MiXCR, one row per CDR3 protein. The repertoire consists of about 400,000 distinct CDR3 sequences, with around 21% occurring once and the leading ten covering over 3.5%. The receptor comes from a human donor who donated a stem cell graft to a child with acute myeloid leukemia. The sample here was PBMCs from the stem cell graft donor, taken from the stem cell graft.

For the CDR3, the DNA is TGTGCCAGCAGTTTCGGAGGGAGGTTGCGCACAGATACGCAGTATTTT. Residues: CASSFGGRLRTDTQYF. V gene TRBV12-3 or TRBV12-4 combines with J gene TRBJ2-3, with D perhaps TRBD2 (6 bases). The CDR3 totals 16 residues. Trimming removed 3 bases from V and 1 base from J, with 14 bases in between.